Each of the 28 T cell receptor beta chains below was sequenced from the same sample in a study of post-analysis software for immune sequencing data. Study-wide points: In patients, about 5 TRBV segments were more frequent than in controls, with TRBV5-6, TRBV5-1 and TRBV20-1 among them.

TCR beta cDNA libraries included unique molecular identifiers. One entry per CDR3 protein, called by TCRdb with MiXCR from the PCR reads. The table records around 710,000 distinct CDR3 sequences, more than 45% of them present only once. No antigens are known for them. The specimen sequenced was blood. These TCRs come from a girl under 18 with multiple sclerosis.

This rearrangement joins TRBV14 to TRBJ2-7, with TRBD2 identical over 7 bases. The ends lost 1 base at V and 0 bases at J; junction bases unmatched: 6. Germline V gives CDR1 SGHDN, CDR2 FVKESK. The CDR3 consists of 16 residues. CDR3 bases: TGTGCCAGCAGCCAAGGAGCAGGGAGGGTCTCCTACGAGCAGTACTTC. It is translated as CASSQGAGRVSYEQYF.

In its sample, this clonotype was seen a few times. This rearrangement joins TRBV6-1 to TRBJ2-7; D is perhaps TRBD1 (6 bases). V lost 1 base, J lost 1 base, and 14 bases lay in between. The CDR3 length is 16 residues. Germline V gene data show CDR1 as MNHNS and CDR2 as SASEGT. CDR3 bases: TGTGCCAGCAGTGAAGAAGTCGGACAGCCGTCCTACGAGCAGTACTTC. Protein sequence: CASSEEVGQPSYEQYF.

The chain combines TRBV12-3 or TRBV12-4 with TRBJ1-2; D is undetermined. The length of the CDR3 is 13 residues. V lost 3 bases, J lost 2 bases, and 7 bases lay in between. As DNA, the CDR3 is TGTGCCAGCAGTTTCCCAGAGAACTATGGCTACACCTTC. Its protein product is CASSFPENYGYTF.

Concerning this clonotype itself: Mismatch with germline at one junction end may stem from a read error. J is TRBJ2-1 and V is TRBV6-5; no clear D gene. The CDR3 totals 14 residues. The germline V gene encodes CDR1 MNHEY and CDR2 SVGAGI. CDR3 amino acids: CASSRIESCNEQFF. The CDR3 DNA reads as TGTGCCAGCAGTCGAATAGAGTCCTGCAATGAGCAGTTCTTC.

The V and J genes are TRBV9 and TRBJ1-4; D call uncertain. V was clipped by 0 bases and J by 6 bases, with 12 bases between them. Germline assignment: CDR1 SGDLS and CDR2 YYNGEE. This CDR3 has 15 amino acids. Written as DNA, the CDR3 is TGTGCCAGCAGCGTAGGCCCTATGGTAGATGAAAAACTGTTTTTT. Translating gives CASSVGPMVDEKLFF.

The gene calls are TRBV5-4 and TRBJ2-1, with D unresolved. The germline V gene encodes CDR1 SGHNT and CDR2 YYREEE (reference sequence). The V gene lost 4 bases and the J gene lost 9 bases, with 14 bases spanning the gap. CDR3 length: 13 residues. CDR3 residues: CASSPREWGEQFF. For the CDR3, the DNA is TGTGCCAGCAGCCCGCGTGAATGGGGTGAGCAGTTCTTC.

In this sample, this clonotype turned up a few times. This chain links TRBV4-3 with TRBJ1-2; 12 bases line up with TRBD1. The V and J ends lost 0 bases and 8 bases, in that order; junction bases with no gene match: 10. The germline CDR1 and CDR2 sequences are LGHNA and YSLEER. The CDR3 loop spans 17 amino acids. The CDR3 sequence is CASSQDPGTGGNYGYTF. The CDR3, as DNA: TGCGCCAGCAGCCAAGACCCCGGGACAGGGGGCAATTACGGCTACACCTTC.

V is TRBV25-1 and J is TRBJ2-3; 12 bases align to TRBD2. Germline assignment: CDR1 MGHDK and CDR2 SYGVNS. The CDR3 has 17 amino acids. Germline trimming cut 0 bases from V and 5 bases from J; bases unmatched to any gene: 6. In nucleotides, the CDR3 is TGTGCCAGCAGTGAATACACTAGCGGGAGGTCTGTAGATACGCAGTATTTT. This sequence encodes CASSEYTSGRSVDTQYF.

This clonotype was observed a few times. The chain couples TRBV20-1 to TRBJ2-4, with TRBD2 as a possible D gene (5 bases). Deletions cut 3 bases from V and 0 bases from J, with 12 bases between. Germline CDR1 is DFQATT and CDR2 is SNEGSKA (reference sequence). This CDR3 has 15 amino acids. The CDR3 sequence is CSARDRDLAKNIQYF. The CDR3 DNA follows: TGCAGTGCTAGGGACCGGGATCTAGCCAAAAACATTCAGTACTTC.

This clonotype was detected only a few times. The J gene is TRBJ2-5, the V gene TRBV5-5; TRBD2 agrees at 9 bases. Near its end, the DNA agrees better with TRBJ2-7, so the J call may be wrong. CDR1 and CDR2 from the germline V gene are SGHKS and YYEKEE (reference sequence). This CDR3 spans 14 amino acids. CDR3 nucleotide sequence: TGTGCCAGCAGCTTGGGTAGCGGGAGATACGAGCAGTACTTC. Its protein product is CASSLGSGRYEQYF.

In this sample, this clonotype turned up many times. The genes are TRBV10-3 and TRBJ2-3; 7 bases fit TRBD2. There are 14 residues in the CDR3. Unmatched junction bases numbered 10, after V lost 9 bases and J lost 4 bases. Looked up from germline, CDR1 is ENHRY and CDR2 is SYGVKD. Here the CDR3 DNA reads TGTGCCATTCGGGAGCGGGGAGTTTCAGATACGCAGTATTTT. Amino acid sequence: CAIRERGVSDTQYF.

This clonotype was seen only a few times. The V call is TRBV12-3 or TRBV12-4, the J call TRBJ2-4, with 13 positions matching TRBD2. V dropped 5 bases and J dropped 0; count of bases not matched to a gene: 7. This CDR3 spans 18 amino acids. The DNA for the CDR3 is TGTGCCAGCAGTACTCCGGGACTAGCGGGGTTAGCCAAAAACATTCAGTACTTC. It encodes CASSTPGLAGLAKNIQYF.

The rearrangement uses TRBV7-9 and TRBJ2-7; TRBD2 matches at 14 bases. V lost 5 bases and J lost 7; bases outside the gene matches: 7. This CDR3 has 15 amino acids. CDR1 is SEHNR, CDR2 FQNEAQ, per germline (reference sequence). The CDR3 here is CASSLGTSGSGEQYF. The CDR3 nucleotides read TGTGCCAGCAGCCTCGGGACTAGCGGGAGTGGGGAGCAGTACTTC.

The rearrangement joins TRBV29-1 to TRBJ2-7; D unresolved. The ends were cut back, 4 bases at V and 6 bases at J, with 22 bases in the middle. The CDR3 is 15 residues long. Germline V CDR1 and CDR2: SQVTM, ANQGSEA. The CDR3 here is CSVVLGRLQLGEQYF. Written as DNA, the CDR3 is TGCAGCGTTGTACTTGGGCGCCTTCAGCTTGGCGAGCAGTACTTC.

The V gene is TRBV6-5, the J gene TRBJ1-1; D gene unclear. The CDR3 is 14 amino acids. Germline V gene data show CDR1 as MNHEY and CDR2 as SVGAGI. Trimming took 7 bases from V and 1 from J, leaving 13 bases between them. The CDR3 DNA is TGTGCCAGCATCCAGACGGTCAAGAACACTGAAGCTTTCTTT. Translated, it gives CASIQTVKNTEAFF.

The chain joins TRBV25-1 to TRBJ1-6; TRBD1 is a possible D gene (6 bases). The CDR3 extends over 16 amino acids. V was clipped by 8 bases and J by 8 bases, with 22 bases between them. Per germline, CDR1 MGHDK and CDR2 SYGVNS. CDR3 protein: CASQPPTGITHSPLHF. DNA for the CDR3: TGTGCCAGCCAACCCCCCACAGGGATCACCCATTCACCCCTCCACTTT.

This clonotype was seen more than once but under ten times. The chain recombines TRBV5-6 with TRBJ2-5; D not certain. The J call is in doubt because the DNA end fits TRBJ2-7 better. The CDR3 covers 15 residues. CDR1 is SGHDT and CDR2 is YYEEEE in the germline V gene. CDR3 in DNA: TGTGCCAGCAGCCCCCGTCAGGCAGAGTTCTACGAGCAGTACTTC. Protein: CASSPRQAEFYEQYF.

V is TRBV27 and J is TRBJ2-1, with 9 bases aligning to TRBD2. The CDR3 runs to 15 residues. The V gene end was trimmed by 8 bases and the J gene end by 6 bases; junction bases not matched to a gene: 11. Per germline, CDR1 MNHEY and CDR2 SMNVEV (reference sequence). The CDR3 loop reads CASANPGLAVNEQFF. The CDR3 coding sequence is TGTGCCAGCGCGAACCCGGGACTAGCAGTCAATGAGCAGTTCTTC.

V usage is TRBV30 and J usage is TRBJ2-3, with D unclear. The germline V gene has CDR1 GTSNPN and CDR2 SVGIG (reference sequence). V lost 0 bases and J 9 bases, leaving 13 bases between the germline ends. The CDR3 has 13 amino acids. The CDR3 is CAWSVQGPATQYF. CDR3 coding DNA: TGTGCCTGGAGTGTACAAGGCCCCGCCACGCAGTATTTT.

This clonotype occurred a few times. The CDR3 region has the DNA TGTGCCAGCAGCTTATGGATGGGCGAGACCCAGTACTTC. This translates into CASSLWMGETQYF. The rearrangement joins TRBV11-2 to TRBJ2-5; no reliable D call. CDR1 SGHAT and CDR2 FQNNGV come from the germline V gene. This CDR3 contains 13 residues. V lost 2 bases and J lost 5, with 9 bases in between.

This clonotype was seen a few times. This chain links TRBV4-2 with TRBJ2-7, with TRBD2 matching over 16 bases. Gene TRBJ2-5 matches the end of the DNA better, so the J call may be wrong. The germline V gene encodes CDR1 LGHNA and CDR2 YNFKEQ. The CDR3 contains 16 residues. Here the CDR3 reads CASSGTSGRAGETQYF. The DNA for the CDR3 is TGTGCCAGCAGCGGGACTAGCGGGAGGGCGGGGGAGACCCAGTACTTC.

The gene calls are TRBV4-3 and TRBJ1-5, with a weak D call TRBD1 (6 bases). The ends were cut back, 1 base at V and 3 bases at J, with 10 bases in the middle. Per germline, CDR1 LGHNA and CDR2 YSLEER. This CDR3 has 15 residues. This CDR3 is CASSQVAGANQPQHF. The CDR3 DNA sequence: TGCGCCAGCAGCCAAGTCGCAGGGGCCAATCAGCCCCAGCATTTT.

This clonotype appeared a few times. CDR3 nucleotides: TGCAGCGTTGCCCGGGCCGGAGGGTACAATGAGCAGTTCTTC. Protein sequence: CSVARAGGYNEQFF. This chain joins TRBV29-1 and TRBJ2-1; a possible D gene is TRBD2 (6 bases). Germline assignment: CDR1 SQVTM and CDR2 ANQGSEA. V was pared by 4 bases and J by 4 bases, with 14 bases between. There are 14 residues in the CDR3.

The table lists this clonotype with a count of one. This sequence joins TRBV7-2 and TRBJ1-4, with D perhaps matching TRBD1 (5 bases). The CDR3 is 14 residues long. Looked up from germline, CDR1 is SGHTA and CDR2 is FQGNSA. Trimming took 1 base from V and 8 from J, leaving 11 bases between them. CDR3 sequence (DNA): TGTGCCAGCAGCTTAGGCAGGGCCCCCGAAAAACTGTTTTTT. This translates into CASSLGRAPEKLFF.

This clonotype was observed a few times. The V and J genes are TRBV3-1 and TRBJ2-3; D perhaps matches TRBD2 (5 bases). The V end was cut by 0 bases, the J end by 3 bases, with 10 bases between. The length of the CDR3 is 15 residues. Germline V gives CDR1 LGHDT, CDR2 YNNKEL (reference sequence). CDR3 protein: CASSQDGGYTDTQYF. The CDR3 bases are TGTGCCAGCAGCCAAGATGGCGGGTATACAGATACGCAGTATTTT.

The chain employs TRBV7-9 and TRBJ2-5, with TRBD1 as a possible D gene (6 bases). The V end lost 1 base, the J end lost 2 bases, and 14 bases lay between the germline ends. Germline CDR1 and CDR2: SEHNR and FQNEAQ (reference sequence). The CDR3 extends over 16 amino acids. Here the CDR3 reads CASSLGPGHLQETQYF. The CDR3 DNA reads TGTGCCAGCAGCTTAGGGCCGGGACACCTACAAGAGACCCAGTACTTC.

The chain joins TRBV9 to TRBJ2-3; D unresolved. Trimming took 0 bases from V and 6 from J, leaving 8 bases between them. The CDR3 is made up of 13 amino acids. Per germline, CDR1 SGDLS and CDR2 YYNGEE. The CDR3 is CASSVDSRDTQYF. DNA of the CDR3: TGTGCCAGCAGCGTAGACAGTCGGGATACGCAGTATTTT.

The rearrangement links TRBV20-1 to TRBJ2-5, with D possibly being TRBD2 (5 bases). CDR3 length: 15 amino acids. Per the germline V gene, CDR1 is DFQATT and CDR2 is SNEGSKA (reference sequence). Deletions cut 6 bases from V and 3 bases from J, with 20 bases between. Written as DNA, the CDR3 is TGCAGTGCCAACGTACTGGTGGGAGTGAAAGAGACCCAGTACTTC. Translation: CSANVLVGVKETQYF.